There are many counts of the clone carrying this T cell receptor (beta chain). These data are taken from a study of patients and donors after allogeneic stem cell transplantation. TCRdb itself ran the RT-PCR reads through MiXCR, one entry per CDR3 protein. The sample shows approximately 160,000 distinct CDR3 sequences, 24% of them seen only once. Germline values: CDR1 SGHDN, CDR2 FVKESK. Trimming pared 0 bases from V and 4 bases from J, leaving 6 bases between. The CDR3 extends over 13 amino acids. The chain couples TRBV14 to TRBJ1-2; D remains ambiguous. Sequenced: blood, either unsorted or a sorted T cell fraction (not recorded which). The receptor comes from a human donor who was either an allogeneic HSCT recipient or a stem cell or donor lymphocyte infusion donor (not recorded which). It is not recorded whose cells these are; they may come from a transplant donor. The CDR3, as DNA: TGTGCCAGCAGCCAAGACAGATCCTATGGCTACACCTTC. Protein sequence: CASSQDRSYGYTF.